Presented here are 12 T cell receptor beta chains from one specimen sequenced in a study of blood T cell repertoires in COVID-19. TCRdb's copy holds only in-frame clones and misses some; the assay was immunoSEQ multiplex PCR. This sample yields about 200,000 clones, of which 80% to 90% are seen a single time; 0.75% to 0.9% belongs to the top ten. Material: peripheral blood. Receptors were obtained from a woman in her 70s with acute or convalescent COVID-19.

This clone was seen more than once but under ten times. The J gene is TRBJ1-1, the V gene TRBV10-3; possible D gene TRBD1, 5 bases. The CDR3 extends over 12 amino acids. CDR1 and CDR2 from the germline V gene are ENHRY and SYGVKD. Trimming took 9 bases from V and 1 from J, leaving 9 bases between them. CDR3 residues: CAMAGQNTEAFF. The CDR3 nucleotides are TGTGCCATGGCAGGGCAGAACACTGAAGCTTTCTTT.

The CDR3 DNA follows: TGTGCCAGCAGTTACTCGTGGAGCAGGGACACTGAAGCTTTCTTT. Amino acid sequence: CASSYSWSRDTEAFF. This chain uses TRBV6-5 with TRBJ1-1, with a weak D call TRBD1 (5 bases). The CDR3 extends over 15 amino acids. Trimming shortened V by 0 bases and J by 3 bases, and 11 bases separated the two germline ends. In germline, CDR1 is MNHEY, CDR2 SVGAGI.

The chain employs TRBV27 and TRBJ2-7; 7 bases match TRBD2. The germline CDR1 and CDR2 sequences are MNHEY and SMNVEV (reference sequence). The CDR3 loop spans 13 amino acids. The ends lost 6 bases at V and 7 bases at J; junction bases unmatched: 9. This CDR3 is CASRGNTRGEQYF. CDR3 in DNA: TGTGCCAGCAGGGGGAACACGCGGGGGGAGCAGTACTTC.

V usage is TRBV2 and J usage is TRBJ2-1; D is undetermined. Germline loops: CDR1 SNHLY, CDR2 FYNNEI. The CDR3 is made up of 11 amino acids. V lost 4 bases to trimming and J lost 10 bases, with 8 bases between them. The CDR3 DNA follows: TGTGCCAGCAGTGTTGGCGGAGAGCAGTTCTTC. It yields the protein CASSVGGEQFF.

The chain links TRBV11-2 to TRBJ1-5; 11 positions match TRBD1. After removal of 0 bases from V and 6 bases from J, the junction contained 1 base not matched to a gene. Germline CDR1 and CDR2: SGHAT and FQNNGV. CDR3 size: 15 residues. The CDR3 nucleotides read TGTGCCAGCAGCTTAGATGGGACAGGGGGTCAGCCCCAGCATTTT. Protein: CASSLDGTGGQPQHF.

This clone has only one observation. The chain links TRBV4-1 to TRBJ2-7; 9 bases align to TRBD1. CDR1 and CDR2 (germline): MGHRA, YSYEKL. This CDR3 spans 16 amino acids. J gave up 3 bases and V 3 bases, and 9 bases lay outside the gene matches. Here the CDR3 DNA reads TGCGCCAGCAGCCACGTTCAAGGACAGGGGATCTACGAGCAGTACTTC. It yields the protein CASSHVQGQGIYEQYF.

The chain employs TRBV10-3 and TRBJ2-1, with 10 bases aligning to TRBD2. Germline CDR1 ENHRY, CDR2 SYGVKD. V lost 0 bases to trimming and J lost 4 bases; unmatched junction nucleotides: 3. The CDR3 consists of 16 residues. As DNA, the CDR3 is TGTGCCATCAGTGAGTCAGCGGGAGGGGCATACAATGAGCAGTTCTTC. Amino acid sequence: CAISESAGGAYNEQFF.

The rearrangement uses TRBV7-2 and TRBJ1-2; D might be TRBD1 (5 bases). CDR3 size: 15 residues. The germline V gene encodes CDR1 SGHTA and CDR2 FQGNSA. Trimming took off 6 bases at V and 2 bases at J, with 16 bases between the two ends. CDR3 DNA sequence: TGTGCCAGCAGTCAGGACACCTCCGGAAACTATGGCTACACCTTC. Amino acids: CASSQDTSGNYGYTF.

This clone has just one count. The chain joins TRBV3-1 (or the pseudogene TRBV3-2) to TRBJ2-6; 7 nucleotides agree with TRBD1. In germline, CDR1 is LGHDT, CDR2 YNNKEL (reference sequence). The CDR3 is made up of 16 amino acids. The V gene end was trimmed by 3 bases and the J gene end by 2 bases; junction bases not matched to a gene: 4. CDR3 protein: CASSHDRAPGANVLTF. In DNA form, the CDR3 reads TGTGCCAGCAGCCACGACAGGGCCCCTGGGGCCAACGTCCTGACTTTC.

V gene TRBV2 combines with J gene TRBJ1-5; D possibly corresponds to TRBD1 (5 bases). Germline CDR1 is SNHLY and CDR2 is FYNNEI. The ends were cut back, 3 bases at V and 6 bases at J, with 6 bases in the middle. This CDR3 region has 12 residues. The CDR3 protein is CASSEGRQPQHF. CDR3 bases: TGTGCCAGCAGTGAGGGGCGTCAGCCCCAGCATTTT.

CDR3 coding DNA: TGTGCCAGCAGCTTAGGGGCAGGGGGCCTGAATCAGCCCCAGCATTTT. It specifies CASSLGAGGLNQPQHF. The chain couples TRBV7-6 to TRBJ1-5, with 8 bases that match TRBD1. CDR1 and CDR2 (germline): SGHVS, FNYEAQ. The CDR3 totals 16 residues. With 1 base clipped from V and 4 bases from J, the junction kept 6 bases outside the gene matches.

The gene calls are TRBV6-5 and TRBJ2-7, with 7 bases fitting TRBD1. CDR1 and CDR2 (germline): MNHEY, SVGAGI. The length of the CDR3 is 11 residues. V was pared by 6 bases and J by 5 bases, with 1 base of the junction left unmatched. The chain's CDR3 is CASRGQNEQYF. The CDR3 bases are TGTGCCAGCAGGGGACAGAACGAGCAGTACTTC.